The 16 T cell receptor beta chains given below trace back to one sample, sequenced in a study of blood T cell repertoires in COVID-19. The method was immunoSEQ multiplex PCR; TCRdb's version includes in-frame clones alone and lacks a portion of them. This table has over 350,000 clones, 88% appearing once. Sequencing was carried out using PBMCs or T cells enriched from blood (not recorded which). These receptors originate from a woman younger than 30 who had recovered from COVID-19.

CDR3 loop: CASSPIGDPEQYF. For the CDR3, the DNA is TGTGCCAGCTCCCCGATAGGGGATCCCGAGCAGTACTTC. V and J are TRBV18 and TRBJ2-7; D is perhaps TRBD1 (5 bases). Germline V gene lookup returns CDR1 KGHSH and CDR2 LQKENI. This CDR3 contains 13 residues. Trimming cost V 6 bases and J 6 bases, with 15 bases left between them.

The rearrangement joins TRBV7-3 to TRBJ1-2; D uncertain. The V gene's germline CDR1 is SGHTA and CDR2 FQGTGA. Trimming cost V 5 bases and J 5 bases, with 15 bases left between them. This CDR3 has 14 amino acids. The CDR3 loop reads CASSDLAARYGYTF. The CDR3 bases are TGTGCCAGCAGCGACTTGGCCGCCCGGTATGGCTACACCTTC. The variable domain in full, with the rest retrieved from reference TRBV7-3 and TRBJ1-2, is GAGVSQTPSNKVTEKGKYVELRCDPISGHTALYWYRQSLGQGPEFLIYFQGTGAADDSGLPNDRFFAVRPEGSVSTLKIQRTERGDSAVYLCASSDLAARYGYTFGSGTRLTVV.

V gene TRBV29-1 combines with J gene TRBJ2-2; 10 positions match TRBD1. The J segment lost 4 bases and the V segment lost 7 bases, leaving 3 bases of the junction unmatched. Germline CDR1 and CDR2: SQVTM and ANQGSEA. The CDR3 contains 13 residues. The CDR3 region has the DNA TGCAGCGCCCGACAGGGGGCCACCGGGGAGCTGTTTTTT. This encodes CSARQGATGELFF.

This chain uses TRBV6-5 with TRBJ1-2; D remains unclear. Germline V gives CDR1 MNHEY, CDR2 SVGAGI. V lost 0 bases and J 0 bases, leaving 5 bases between the germline ends. CDR3 size: 14 residues. The CDR3 sequence: CASSYSRSNYGYTF. The CDR3 DNA reads as TGTGCCAGCAGTTACTCGCGGTCTAACTATGGCTACACCTTC.

This clone was detected only a few times. An end of the junction differs from the germline gene, which may be a read error. This chain connects TRBV2 to TRBJ2-3; a weak D match, TRBD1 (6 bases). The CDR3 totals 13 residues. Germline V lookup: CDR1 SNHLY, CDR2 FYNNEI. The CDR3 bases are TGTGCCAGCAGTGAAAAGGGACATGGACGCCCGAATTTT. Translating it yields CASSEKGHGRPNF.

This chain uses TRBV28 with TRBJ2-4; 10 positions agree with TRBD2. The CDR3 sequence is 16 residues long. Trimming took 5 bases from V and 0 from J; bases not matched to a gene: 4. The V gene's germline CDR1 is MDHEN and CDR2 SYDVKM. The CDR3 spells CASSGLAGVAKNIQYF. CDR3 nucleotide sequence: TGTGCCAGCAGTGGTCTAGCGGGGGTAGCCAAAAACATTCAGTACTTC.

The chain links TRBV7-9 to TRBJ2-2; D is unresolved. Germline CDR1 SEHNR, CDR2 FQNEAQ (reference sequence). The CDR3 runs 14 residues. V lost 5 bases and J 3 bases, leaving 10 bases between the germline ends. CDR3 sequence (DNA): TGTGCCAGCAGCGAGGAGTTGGACACCGGGGAGCTGTTTTTT. It specifies CASSEELDTGELFF. The full variable domain, completed using reference TRBV7-9 and TRBJ2-2, is DTGVSQNPRHKITKRGQNVTFRCDPISEHNRLYWYRQTLGQGPEFLTYFQNEAQLEKSRLLSDRFSAERPKGSFSTLEIQRTEQGDSAMYLCASSEELDTGELFFGEGSRLTVL.

The chain joins TRBV24-1 to TRBJ2-5, with 7 bases matching TRBD1. Looked up from germline, CDR1 is KGHDR and CDR2 is SFDVKD. After removal of 3 bases from V and 1 base from J, the junction contained 1 base not matched to a gene. The CDR3 runs 14 residues. CDR3 residues: CATSDGDSQETQYF. CDR3 sequence (DNA): TGTGCCACCAGTGATGGGGACAGCCAAGAGACCCAGTACTTC.

J is TRBJ1-4 and V is TRBV4-3, with unresolved D. V gave up 0 bases and J gave up 0 bases, with 5 bases separating them. This CDR3 region has 15 residues. The germline V gene has CDR1 LGHNA and CDR2 YSLEER. CDR3 in amino acids: CASSQESSTNEKLFF. In nucleotides, the CDR3 is TGCGCCAGCAGCCAAGAATCCTCAACTAATGAAAAACTGTTTTTT.

This chain joins TRBV29-1 and TRBJ1-1; D gene ambiguous. Germline CDR1 reads SQVTM; CDR2 reads ANQGSEA. The CDR3 is 15 amino acids. V shed 1 base and J shed 0 bases, with 12 bases lying between them. The CDR3, as DNA: TGCAGCGTTGAAGTTCGCCACAGATTGAACACTGAAGCTTTCTTT. This translates into CSVEVRHRLNTEAFF. Combining the CDR3 with reference TRBV29-1 and TRBJ1-1 gives the whole variable domain SAVISQKPSRDICQRGTSLTIQCQVDSQVTMMFWYRQQPGQSLTLIATANQGSEATYESGFVIDKFPISRPNLTFSTLTVSNMSPEDSSIYLCSVEVRHRLNTEAFFGQGTRLTVV.

V and J are TRBV4-1 and TRBJ2-7, with D maybe TRBD1 (6 bases). Trimming shortened V by 4 bases and J by 1 base, and 11 bases separated the two germline ends. Germline V gives CDR1 MGHRA, CDR2 YSYEKL. This CDR3 comprises 14 residues. The CDR3 nucleotides read TGCGCCAGCAGCCTCCGGACAGAGTCCTACGAGCAGTACTTC. This codes for CASSLRTESYEQYF.

The chain recombines TRBV5-1 with TRBJ1-5, with D possibly TRBD1 on 6 matching bases. This CDR3 contains 15 residues. V gave up 4 bases and J gave up 0 bases, with 11 bases separating them. From germline, CDR1 is SGHRS and CDR2 YFSETQ. In nucleotides, the CDR3 is TGCGCCAGCAGCCGCACAGGGTATAGCAATCAGCCCCAGCATTTT. It is translated as CASSRTGYSNQPQHF.

The chain has TRBV27 and TRBJ1-2; D remains unclear. Germline V lookup: CDR1 MNHEY, CDR2 SMNVEV (reference sequence). V was clipped by 6 bases and J by 6 bases, with 14 bases between them. The CDR3 loop spans 13 amino acids. The CDR3: CASSPLQTDGYTF. CDR3 in DNA: TGTGCCAGCAGCCCCTTGCAGACTGATGGCTACACCTTC.

V usage is TRBV28 and J usage is TRBJ1-1, with D possibly TRBD1 on 5 matching bases. Germline CDR1 MDHEN, CDR2 SYDVKM. Deletions cut 7 bases from V and 4 bases from J, with 22 bases between. The CDR3 is 16 amino acids. As DNA, the CDR3 is TGTGCCAGCACAACAACGGGGGTTGAGAGTGGCACTGAAGCTTTCTTT. Residues: CASTTTGVESGTEAFF.

The V gene is TRBV6-2 or TRBV6-3, the J gene TRBJ2-3; TRBD1 matches at 7 bases. Germline CDR1 reads MNHEY; CDR2 reads SVGEGT. CDR3 length: 14 amino acids. The V and J ends lost 4 bases and 0 bases, in that order; junction bases with no gene match: 1. The CDR3 nucleotides read TGTGCCAGCAGTTTGACAGGGAGCACAGATACGCAGTATTTT. Translating gives CASSLTGSTDTQYF.

The J gene is TRBJ1-5, the V gene TRBV19; D perhaps matches TRBD1 (6 bases). The CDR3 totals 16 residues. V lost 5 bases to trimming and J lost 1 base, with 15 bases between them. Germline V gene data show CDR1 as LNHDA and CDR2 as SQIVND (reference sequence). CDR3 sequence (DNA): TGTGCCAGTAGTTTTAGGGGGGGACTGAGCAATCAGCCCCAGCATTTT. This gives the protein CASSFRGGLSNQPQHF. Full variable domain (outside the CDR3, taken from reference TRBV19 and TRBJ1-5): DGGITQSPKYLFRKEGQNVTLSCEQNLNHDAMYWYRQDPGQGLRLIYYSQIVNDFQKGDIAEGYSVSREKKESFPLTVTSAQKNPTAFYLCASSFRGGLSNQPQHFGDGTRLSIL.